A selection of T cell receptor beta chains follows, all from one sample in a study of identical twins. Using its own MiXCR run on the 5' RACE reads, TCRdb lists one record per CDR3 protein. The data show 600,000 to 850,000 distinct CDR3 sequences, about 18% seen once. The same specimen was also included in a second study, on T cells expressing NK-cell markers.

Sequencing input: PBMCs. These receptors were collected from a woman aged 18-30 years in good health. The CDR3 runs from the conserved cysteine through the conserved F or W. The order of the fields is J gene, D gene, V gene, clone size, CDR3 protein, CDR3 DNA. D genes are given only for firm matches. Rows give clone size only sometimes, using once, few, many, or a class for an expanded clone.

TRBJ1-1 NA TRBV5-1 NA CASSLEGPNTEAFF TGCGCCAGCAGCTTGGAGGGGCCGAACACTGAAGCTTTCTTT
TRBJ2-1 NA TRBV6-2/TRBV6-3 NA CASTDGVSYNEQFF TGTGCCAGCACCGATGGAGTATCCTACAATGAGCAGTTCTTC
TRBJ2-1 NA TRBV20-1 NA CCANGQWKSRNYNEQFF TGCTGTGCCAACGGCCAGTGGAAGTCTAGGAACTACAATGAGCAGTTCTTC
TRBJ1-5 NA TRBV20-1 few CSARKSGNQPQHF TGCAGTGCTAGGAAATCAGGCAATCAGCCCCAGCATTTT
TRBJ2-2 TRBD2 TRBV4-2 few CASSQPRTSGGRNTGELFF TGTGCCAGCAGCCAGCCTCGGACTAGCGGGGGCCGTAACACCGGGGAGCTGTTTTTT
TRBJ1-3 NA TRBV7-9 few CAYSGPGNTIYF TGTGCCTATTCGGGCCCAGGAAACACCATATATTTT
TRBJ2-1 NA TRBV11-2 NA CASSLDRTDEQFF TGTGCCAGCAGCTTAGATAGGACGGACGAGCAGTTCTTC
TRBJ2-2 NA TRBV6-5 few CASSYSQGGELFF TGTGCCAGCAGTTACTCTCAGGGCGGGGAGCTGTTTTTT
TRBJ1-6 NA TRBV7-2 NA CASSPQVTMDSPLHF TGTGCCAGCAGCCCCCAGGTCACGATGGATTCACCCCTCCACTTT
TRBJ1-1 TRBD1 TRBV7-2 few CASSPPPGQEAFF TGTGCCAGCAGCCCTCCGCCGGGACAGGAAGCTTTCTTT
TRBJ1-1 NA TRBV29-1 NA CSVVRGDFMNTEAFF TGCAGCGTTGTAAGGGGGGACTTCATGAACACTGAAGCTTTCTTT
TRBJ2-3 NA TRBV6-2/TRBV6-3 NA CASTVGGADTQYF TGTGCCAGCACGGTGGGTGGAGCAGATACGCAGTATTTT
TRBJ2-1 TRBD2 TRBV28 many CASRSYPGLAEYNEQFF TGTGCCAGCAGATCCTATCCGGGACTAGCGGAGTACAATGAGCAGTTCTTC
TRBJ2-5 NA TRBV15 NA CATSRPVETQYF TGTGCCACCAGCAGACCTGTTGAGACCCAGTACTTC
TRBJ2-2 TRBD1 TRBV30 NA CAWSLGQHTGELFF TGTGCCTGGAGCTTGGGACAGCACACCGGGGAGCTGTTTTTT
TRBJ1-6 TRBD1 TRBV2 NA CASSVSRGPLHF TGTGCCAGCAGCGTCTCCAGGGGGCCCCTCCACTTT
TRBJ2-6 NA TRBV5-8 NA CASSPWLGANVLTF TGTGCCAGCAGCCCGTGGTTGGGGGCCAACGTCCTGACTTTC
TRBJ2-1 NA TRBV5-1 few CASRDGGDPFYEQFF TGCGCCAGCAGGGACGGAGGGGACCCCTTTTATGAGCAGTTCTTC